Presented here are 22 T cell receptor beta chains from one specimen sequenced in a study of CD8 T cells in ankylosing spondylitis (dated by TCRdb to 2016 to 2017). Points the paper makes about the study in general: A TCR beta motif made up of several highly homologous amino acid variants appeared to be characteristic of blood from ankylosing spondylitis patients.

These receptors have no identified antigens. The library was made by 5' RACE. Sequencing instrument: Illumina HiSeq 2500. The public sequencing data were trimmed at Q25 with fastp and processed into clonotypes with MiXCR by TCRdb, which kept only in-frame beta chains. Entries that share a CDR3 protein sequence are merged under the most common genes and DNA. The sample includes 330,000 or so distinct CDR3 sequences, with approximately 8% observed a single time. Just over 14% of the sample is taken by the ten largest. The source material was blood, either unsorted or a sorted T cell fraction (not recorded which). Every receptor here comes from a male donor with ankylosing spondylitis.

This clonotype has only a few counts. The chain has TRBV12-3 or TRBV12-4 and TRBJ2-2, with D possibly matching TRBD1 (6 bases). The CDR3 is 14 amino acids. V was shortened by 3 bases and J by 6 bases, with 11 bases between the two germline ends. Here the CDR3 DNA reads TGTGCCAGCAGTTTCGGACAGCAATCCGGGGAGCTGTTTTTT. The encoded protein is CASSFGQQSGELFF.

This clonotype was recorded a few times. V usage is TRBV27 and J usage is TRBJ2-3; D unresolved. This CDR3 region has 13 residues. Trimming cost V 3 bases and J 0 bases, with 4 bases left between them. Germline loops: CDR1 MNHEY, CDR2 SMNVEV (reference sequence). Here the CDR3 DNA reads TGTGCCAGCAGTTTGAAAAGCACAGATACGCAGTATTTT. This translates into CASSLKSTDTQYF.

The chain employs TRBV7-2 and TRBJ2-5; no clear D. Trimming left V 0 bases short and J 2 bases short, with 7 bases between. Per germline, CDR1 SGHTA and CDR2 FQGNSA. CDR3 length: 14 residues. This CDR3 is CASSLAQWQETQYF. Here the CDR3 DNA reads TGTGCCAGCAGCTTAGCGCAATGGCAAGAGACCCAGTACTTC.

This clonotype has just a few counts. This chain joins TRBV28 and TRBJ2-7, with D hard to call. The CDR3 runs to 14 residues. CDR1 and CDR2 (germline): MDHEN, SYDVKM. Between the trimmed V and J ends, which lost 2 bases and 6 bases, there was a span of 14 bases. DNA of the CDR3: TGTGCCAGCAGTTTACGCATTCAGAGGTTCGAGCAGTACTTC. Translating it yields CASSLRIQRFEQYF.

In this sample, this clonotype turned up a few times. The chain is built from TRBV15 and TRBJ2-5; possible D gene TRBD1, 6 bases. The V and J ends lost 3 bases and 1 base respectively, with 12 bases between them. Looked up from germline, CDR1 is LNHNV and CDR2 is YYDKDF (reference sequence). This CDR3 comprises 15 residues. The DNA of the CDR3 is TGTGCCACCAGCAGCCTGGGACAAACCCAAGAGACCCAGTACTTC. Its protein is CATSSLGQTQETQYF.

This clonotype appeared a few times. V usage is TRBV20-1 and J usage is TRBJ2-5; 7 positions match TRBD2. CDR1 and CDR2 (germline): DFQATT, SNEGSKA (reference sequence). V trimming: 5 bases; J trimming: 5 bases; junction bases outside the gene matches: 5. CDR3 length equals 12 residues. The chain's CDR3 is CSAGGGVETQYF. As DNA, the CDR3 is TGCAGTGCTGGGGGAGGGGTGGAGACCCAGTACTTC.

The table lists this clonotype with many counts. This rearrangement joins TRBV11-3 to TRBJ2-2; D gene unclear. The CDR3 covers 15 residues. Trimming took 1 base from V and 4 from J, leaving 10 bases between them. Germline assignment: CDR1 SGHNT and CDR2 YENEEA. The CDR3 region has the DNA TGTGCCAGCAGCTTAGGCGGCCTAAGCACCGGGGAGCTGTTTTTT. Its protein product is CASSLGGLSTGELFF. Drawing the rest from reference TRBV11-3 and TRBJ2-2, the complete variable domain is EAGVVQSPRYKIIEKKQPVAFWCNPISGHNTLYWYLQNLGQGPELLIRYENEEAVDDSQLPKDRFSAERLKGVDSTLKIQPAELGDSAVYLCASSLGGLSTGELFFGEGSRLTVL.

In its sample, this clonotype was seen a few times. The gene calls are TRBV2 and TRBJ2-7; 11 positions agree with TRBD2. The junction had 13 bases not matched to a gene; V was cut back by 6 bases and J by 6 bases. The V gene's germline CDR1 is SNHLY and CDR2 FYNNEI. CDR3 length equals 16 residues. The CDR3 loop is CASRTGLADLRAEQYF. The CDR3 nucleotides read TGTGCCAGCAGGACGGGACTAGCGGACCTCCGGGCCGAGCAGTACTTC.

The chain recombines TRBV2 with TRBJ2-5, with D possibly TRBD1 on 6 matching bases. CDR1 SNHLY and CDR2 FYNNEI come from the germline V gene. Trimming left V 4 bases short and J 7 bases short, with 16 bases between. This CDR3 spans 14 amino acids. CDR3 sequence (DNA): TGTGCCAGCAGTGCCGGACAGCCTAAGGGGACCCAGTACTTC. Its translation is CASSAGQPKGTQYF.

This clonotype was recorded at least ten times. V is TRBV15 and J is TRBJ2-3; TRBD2 aligns across 14 bases. Germline V gene lookup returns CDR1 LNHNV and CDR2 YYDKDF (reference sequence). J gave up 6 bases and V 4 bases, and 12 bases lay outside the gene matches. The length of the CDR3 is 18 residues. The CDR3 bases are TGTGCCACCAGCAAAGGACTAGCGGGGGGTATGGGCGGGGATACGCAGTATTTT. It translates to CATSKGLAGGMGGDTQYF. Based on the CDR3 plus reference TRBV15 and TRBJ2-3, the full variable domain is DAMVIQNPRYQVTQFGKPVTLSCSQTLNHNVMYWYQQKSSQAPKLLFHYYDKDFNNEADTPDNFQSRRPNTSFCFLDIRSPGLGDTAMYLCATSKGLAGGMGGDTQYFGPGTRLTVL.

This clonotype turned up a few times. The V call is TRBV29-1, the J call TRBJ2-2; tentatively, D is TRBD1 or TRBD2 (5 bases each). The CDR3 is made up of 14 amino acids. Between the trimmed V and J ends, which lost 4 bases and 7 bases, there was a span of 16 bases. Germline-derived CDR1 and CDR2 are SQVTM and ANQGSEA. The CDR3 nucleotides are TGCAGCGTTGCAGGAACGGGACGGGGCGGGGAGCTGTTTTTT. Amino acids: CSVAGTGRGGELFF.

At least ten counts were recorded for this clonotype. The chain is built from TRBV10-2 and TRBJ1-1; 8 bases are shared with TRBD1. Germline V gene data show CDR1 as WSHSY and CDR2 as SAAADI. V gave up 4 bases and J gave up 8 bases; unmatched junction bases: 6. There are 13 residues in the CDR3. In DNA form, the CDR3 reads TGCGCCAGCAGTGCAGGGGGCCGGACCGAAGCTTTCTTT. This gives the protein CASSAGGRTEAFF.

This clonotype showed up many times. The chain joins TRBV2 to TRBJ2-3, with D possibly matching TRBD2 (6 bases). V was clipped by 4 bases and J by 2 bases, with 10 bases between them. The CDR3 covers 14 residues. The germline V gene encodes CDR1 SNHLY and CDR2 FYNNEI. CDR3: CASSGDFSTDTQYF. The CDR3 DNA reads as TGTGCCAGCAGTGGGGACTTTTCCACAGATACGCAGTATTTT.

In its sample, this clonotype was seen many times. The chain recombines TRBV10-3 with TRBJ1-5; TRBD1 is a possible D gene (5 bases). This CDR3 has 14 amino acids. The germline CDR1 and CDR2 sequences are ENHRY and SYGVKD. Trimming shortened V by 3 bases and J by 6 bases, and 12 bases separated the two germline ends. As DNA, the CDR3 is TGTGCCATCAGTGATCTTTCGGGGGTTCAGCCCCAGCATTTT. Translation: CAISDLSGVQPQHF.

This clonotype has only a few counts. The chain joins TRBV3-1 to TRBJ2-7; tentatively, D is TRBD2 (6 bases). The CDR3 contains 14 residues. Germline V gene sequence: CDR1 LGHDT, CDR2 YNNKEL (reference sequence). Trimming removed 4 bases from V and 1 base from J, with 11 bases in between. The CDR3: CASSLRTISYEQYF. The CDR3 DNA is TGTGCCAGCAGCCTCCGGACTATTTCCTACGAGCAGTACTTC.

This clonotype was seen a handful of times. The V gene is TRBV9, the J gene TRBJ2-1; 10 bases are shared with TRBD1. Germline trimming cut 4 bases from V and 6 bases from J; bases unmatched to any gene: 7. Germline lookup yields CDR1 SGDLS and CDR2 YYNGEE. The CDR3 totals 15 residues. The CDR3 region has the DNA TGTGCCAGCAGCAACCCCGGGACAGGGGTCAATGAGCAGTTCTTC. Translating it yields CASSNPGTGVNEQFF.

This chain connects TRBV3-1 to TRBJ2-2; either TRBD1 or TRBD2 may supply D (5 bases each). CDR1 and CDR2 (germline): LGHDT, YNNKEL (reference sequence). With 0 bases removed from V and 4 bases from J, the gap between germline ends came to 15 bases. This CDR3 has 17 amino acids. CDR3 coding DNA: TGTGCCAGCAGCCAAGATCTGGGGACCCGGGGCACCGGGGAGCTGTTTTTT. Protein sequence: CASSQDLGTRGTGELFF.

This chain links TRBV6-6 with TRBJ2-5, with 7 bases identical to TRBD1. The V gene end was trimmed by 5 bases and the J gene end by 7 bases; junction bases not matched to a gene: 4. The CDR3 is 12 amino acids. The germline V gene has CDR1 MNHNY and CDR2 SVGAGI (reference sequence). CDR3 in DNA: TGTGCCAGCAGTCTCTCAGGGGGGACCCAGTACTTC. As protein: CASSLSGGTQYF.

This clonotype was observed a handful of times. V and J are TRBV5-1 and TRBJ2-2, with unresolved D. Germline V gene lookup returns CDR1 SGHRS and CDR2 YFSETQ. The CDR3 covers 17 residues. V dropped 4 bases and J dropped 0 bases, with 16 bases sitting between them. The CDR3 DNA reads TGCGCCAGCAGCGAAACCTTAATTAACGCGAACACCGGGGAGCTGTTTTTT. Translating gives CASSETLINANTGELFF.

The genes are TRBV6-1 and TRBJ1-1, with no clear D. In germline, CDR1 is MNHNS, CDR2 SASEGT. This CDR3 has 15 residues. Trimming removed 6 bases at V and 1 base at J, with 15 bases between. This CDR3 is CASRVWTEKNTEAFF. CDR3 in DNA: TGTGCCAGCAGGGTCTGGACGGAGAAGAACACTGAAGCTTTCTTT.

J is TRBJ2-7 and V is TRBV20-1; D is undetermined. Trimming cost V 5 bases and J 0 bases, with 11 bases left between them. The CDR3 contains 13 residues. Germline V gene sequence: CDR1 DFQATT, CDR2 SNEGSKA (reference sequence). The CDR3 sequence: CSAQGSSSYEQYF. CDR3 bases: TGCAGTGCTCAAGGGTCATCCTCCTACGAGCAGTACTTC.

At least ten counts were recorded for this clonotype. The chain joins TRBV4-1 to TRBJ1-6; D not resolved. V gave up 4 bases and J gave up 4 bases, with 8 bases separating them. Looked up from germline, CDR1 is MGHRA and CDR2 is YSYEKL. The CDR3 covers 14 residues. The CDR3 is CASSPGSYNSPLHF. CDR3 nucleotides: TGCGCCAGCAGCCCCGGATCGTATAATTCACCCCTCCACTTT.